This T cell receptor (beta chain) was obtained from a study of brain T cells in children with intractable seizures (dated by TCRdb to about 2021). Notes on the research overall: A NanoString immunology panel was first used to screen resected brain tissue from around 57 pediatric epilepsy surgery cases for immune gene transcripts. About 70% of the 12 selected surgery cases also had pre-surgery blood sequenced, which left four cases with brain tissue only. Overall results and qualifications from the work: Because sequencing depth differed between pre- and post-surgery blood, the absence of clones from the pre-surgery sample may reflect undersampling. The patients' HCMV serostatus was not known, and viral specificity was inferred solely from CDR3 sequence similarity.

The CDR3 has 15 amino acids, counting the end cysteine and phenylalanine. Only the CDR3 portion is preserved as DNA: 45 bases, with reading frame beginning at the first base. V and J lose 1 base and 3 bases, and a span of 12 bases separates them. CDR1 and CDR2, looked up from the germline V gene, are SGHTA and FQGNSA. The time point label, as the study defines it: blood from clinic visit 5 months post-surgery; TSC patient then seizure free. The surgery cases that showed the highest brain T cell transcript signatures were chosen for TCR beta chain sequencing of brain tissue, and of blood when it was available. Before surgery, the patients had been given at least one anti-epileptic drug. TCR-sequenced patients were children with drug-resistant epilepsy due to tuberous sclerosis complex, focal cortical dysplasia, Rasmussen encephalitis or hemimegalencephaly. The Monarch genomic DNA purification kit was used to extract bulk genomic DNA from unsorted brain tissue and from whole blood.

On this clone itself: It lacks a known antigen. Qualities for individual bases were not recorded, and no much larger clone is one base off.

TCR beta chain sequences were generated from genomic DNA using the immunoSEQ assay. In the original analysis: Any CDR3 sequence that did not begin with the conserved framework cysteine at position 104 was removed by hand. Clonality was calculated as one minus the normalized Shannon's Diversity Index, with values ranging from 0 (maximal diversity) to 1 (oligoclonal). To check whether a given CDR3 had different frequencies in two samples, for example brain versus blood, chi-squared comparison-of-proportions tests were used. Public clonotypes were found by searching immuneACCESS, and the VDJdb browser was used to assess similarity to known antiviral clonotypes. The clones in this table, taken by TCRdb from immuneACCESS, are in-frame only. Not every clone is retained; where verified, under half of the shortfall comes from an unresolved V gene, and the cause of the rest is unknown. For V, J and clone size, that table is used; D and trimming come from the DNA. The sample includes 340,000 or so clones, with 93% observed a single time. The leading ten clones occupy about 5.8% of the sample.

The rearranged segments are TRBV7-2 and TRBJ1-1; TRBD1 is a possible D gene, resting on 5 matching bases. Sequenced material: peripheral blood, taken around 5 months after surgery. This TCR derives from a boy in the first two years of life with tuberous sclerosis and intractable seizures. The CDR3 region has the sequence CASSLDWGSDTEAFF. The DNA is TGTGCCAGCAGCTTAGATTGGGGGTCGGACACTGAAGCTTTCTTT. Reference TRBV7-2 and TRBJ1-1 proteins supply the regions before and after the CDR3; the full variable domain is: GAGVSQSPSNKVTEKGKDVELRCDPISGHTALYWYRQSLGQGLEFLIYFQGNSAPDKSGLPSDRFSAERTGGSVSTLTIQRTQQEDSAVYLCASSLDWGSDTEAFFGQGTRLTVV.